These 29 T cell receptor beta chains were all obtained from the same sample, sequenced in a study of blood T cell repertoires in COVID-19. TCRdb's copy holds only in-frame clones and misses some; the assay was immunoSEQ multiplex PCR. The data hold around 220,000 clones, with just over 85% observed a single time. The sample consisted of PBMCs or T cells enriched from blood (not recorded which). The receptors here all came from a woman aged 45-65 years with acute COVID-19.

The gene calls are TRBV29-1 and TRBJ1-4, with 7 bases matching TRBD1. The CDR3 contains 12 residues. Germline-derived CDR1 and CDR2 are SQVTM and ANQGSEA. The ends lost 6 bases at V and 7 bases at J; junction bases unmatched: 5. CDR3 amino acids: CSVLRDSEKLFF. In DNA, the CDR3 is TGCAGCGTCCTCCGGGACAGTGAAAAACTGTTTTTT.

The genes are TRBV7-9 and TRBJ1-5, with 12 bases aligning to TRBD1. The germline V gene encodes CDR1 SEHNR and CDR2 FQNEAQ (reference sequence). V lost 5 bases, J lost 4 bases, and 9 bases stayed unmatched. This CDR3 has 17 amino acids. The CDR3 DNA reads TGTGCCAGCAGCGCCTCCGGGACAGGGGGCCGGAATCAGCCCCAGCATTTT. Protein product: CASSASGTGGRNQPQHF.

The gene calls are TRBV7-9 and TRBJ2-7; 7 positions match TRBD2. The germline V gene has CDR1 SEHNR and CDR2 FQNEAQ (reference sequence). Trimming cost V 8 bases and J 0 bases; bases outside gene matches: 16. The CDR3 is 17 amino acids. DNA for the CDR3: TGTGCCAGCGAGGCCCCGGGGGGAGCGGGACCCTCCTACGAGCAGTACTTC. Translating it yields CASEAPGGAGPSYEQYF.

J is TRBJ2-1 and V is TRBV18, with 8 bases aligning to TRBD1. With V trimmed by 4 bases and J by 7 bases, 15 bases remained unmatched. Germline V lookup: CDR1 KGHSH, CDR2 LQKENI. This CDR3 is built from 17 residues. CDR3 nucleotides: TGTGCCAGCTCACGGGAGATCGTGCGGGACAGGCGGAATGAGCAGTTCTTC. This sequence encodes CASSREIVRDRRNEQFF.

The gene calls are TRBV5-1 and TRBJ2-2, with TRBD1 matching 9 bases. The J segment lost 6 bases and the V segment lost 0 bases, leaving 3 bases of the junction unmatched. This CDR3 comprises 15 residues. CDR1 is SGHRS and CDR2 is YFSETQ in the germline V gene. In DNA, the CDR3 is TGCGCCAGCAGCTTGGGACAGGGGGTTGCCGGGGAGCTGTTTTTT. Protein sequence: CASSLGQGVAGELFF.

The V and J genes are TRBV28 and TRBJ2-5, with D possibly matching TRBD2 (7 bases). V lost 5 bases, J lost 5 bases, and 24 bases lay in between. Germline V CDR1 and CDR2: MDHEN, SYDVKM. The CDR3 is 17 amino acids. This chain's CDR3 is CASSPHHSGKGGETQYF. The CDR3 region has the DNA TGTGCCAGCAGTCCCCACCACAGCGGGAAAGGGGGGGAGACCCAGTACTTC.

This clone was counted a single time. V gene TRBV10-2 combines with J gene TRBJ1-5; D is unresolved. Germline CDR1 and CDR2: WSHSY and SAAADI. V was trimmed by 0 bases and J by 2 bases, leaving 8 bases between them. This CDR3 comprises 15 residues. CDR3 sequence reads: CASSESRRGNQPQHF. In DNA form, the CDR3 reads TGCGCCAGCAGTGAGTCAAGGCGGGGCAATCAGCCCCAGCATTTT.

This chain connects TRBV25-1 to TRBJ2-7; TRBD1 agrees at 8 bases. V shed 4 bases, J shed 2 bases, and the junction held 4 bases outside the gene matches. The CDR3 covers 14 residues. From germline, CDR1 is MGHDK and CDR2 SYGVNS. CDR3 nucleotides: TGTGCCAGCAGTGCCGGACAGGGACCCTACGAGCAGTACTTC. Amino acids: CASSAGQGPYEQYF.

This chain links TRBV6-5 with TRBJ2-1, with 8 bases identical to TRBD1. Germline CDR1 and CDR2: MNHEY and SVGAGI. V gave up 6 bases and J gave up 8 bases; unmatched junction bases: 6. The CDR3 has 13 residues. The CDR3 DNA is TGTGCCAGCAGAGCGACAGGGGCCCATGAGCAGTTCTTC. Translating gives CASRATGAHEQFF.

The rearrangement uses TRBV19 and TRBJ1-1; maybe TRBD1 (6 bases). The CDR3 loop spans 13 amino acids. Between the trimmed V and J ends, which lost 4 bases and 3 bases, there was a span of 9 bases. Germline V CDR1 and CDR2: LNHDA, SQIVND (reference sequence). This CDR3 reads CASSRGQYTEAFF. The DNA for the CDR3 is TGTGCCAGTAGTAGAGGACAGTACACTGAAGCTTTCTTT.

The gene calls are TRBV30 and TRBJ2-2, with 9 bases aligning to TRBD1. J was trimmed by 3 bases and V by 4 bases; bases with no gene match: 6. The CDR3 is made up of 15 amino acids. CDR1 and CDR2 from the germline V gene are GTSNPN and SVGIG (reference sequence). The CDR3 protein is CAWTQGQGYTGELFF. DNA of the CDR3: TGTGCCTGGACACAAGGACAGGGGTACACCGGGGAGCTGTTTTTT.

A few counts support this clone. The J gene is TRBJ2-7, the V gene TRBV12-3 or TRBV12-4; 9 nucleotides match TRBD2. The CDR3 runs 13 residues. V shed 6 bases and J 2 bases; nucleotides not matched to a gene: 2. The CDR3 is CASRTSGTYEQYF. The CDR3 DNA reads TGTGCCAGCAGGACTAGCGGAACCTACGAGCAGTACTTC.

The genes are TRBV5-1 and TRBJ2-5, with D perhaps matching TRBD2 (6 bases). Germline V CDR1 and CDR2: SGHRS, YFSETQ. V was trimmed by 3 bases and J by 2 bases, leaving 14 bases between them. The CDR3 extends over 15 amino acids. CDR3 coding DNA: TGCGCCAGCAGCTCTAGGGGAGGCTTTCAAGAGACCCAGTACTTC. Its translation: CASSSRGGFQETQYF.

This clone has only a few counts. The chain combines TRBV28 with TRBJ1-1, with 9 nucleotides matching TRBD1. V shed 8 bases and J 6 bases; nucleotides not matched to a gene: 1. CDR1 MDHEN and CDR2 SYDVKM come from the germline V gene. This CDR3 comprises 11 residues. CDR3 sequence: CASGTGSEAFF. Here the CDR3 DNA reads TGTGCCAGCGGGACAGGGTCTGAAGCTTTCTTT.

The V gene is TRBV6-5, the J gene TRBJ1-5; possibly TRBD1 for D (6 bases). Trimming pared 5 bases from V and 0 bases from J, leaving 11 bases between. This CDR3 contains 15 residues. The germline gives CDR1 MNHEY, CDR2 SVGAGI. CDR3: CASSRTDHSNQPQHF. CDR3 in DNA: TGTGCCAGCAGTCGGACAGATCATAGCAATCAGCCCCAGCATTTT.

This chain connects TRBV30 to TRBJ2-3, with D perhaps matching TRBD2 (6 bases). CDR1 and CDR2 from the germline V gene are GTSNPN and SVGIG (reference sequence). The CDR3 totals 15 residues. Trimming took 3 bases from V and 1 from J, leaving 14 bases between them. CDR3 amino acids: CAWSRGSSGTDTQYF. For the CDR3, the DNA is TGTGCCTGGAGCCGGGGGTCGTCTGGCACAGATACGCAGTATTTT.

The rearrangement joins TRBV2 to TRBJ2-7; 9 nucleotides align to TRBD1. The CDR3 loop spans 14 amino acids. Trimming took 6 bases from V and 0 from J; bases not matched to a gene: 3. CDR1 is SNHLY and CDR2 is FYNNEI in the germline V gene. CDR3 DNA sequence: TGTGCCAGCAGAGGGACAGGGACCTCCTACGAGCAGTACTTC. Translating gives CASRGTGTSYEQYF.

V and J are TRBV18 and TRBJ1-2; TRBD1 matches 8 bases. The junction had 9 bases not matched to a gene; V was cut back by 6 bases and J by 0 bases. This CDR3 contains 16 residues. Per the germline V gene, CDR1 is KGHSH and CDR2 is LQKENI. The CDR3 reads CASSGTGGLPNYGYTF. The CDR3 nucleotides read TGTGCCAGCTCCGGTACAGGGGGATTACCTAACTATGGCTACACCTTC. Looking up the rest from reference TRBV18 and TRBJ1-2 gives the full variable domain: NAGVMQNPRHLVRRRGQEARLRCSPMKGHSHVYWYRQLPEEGLKFMVYLQKENIIDESGMPKERFSAEFPKEGPSILRIQQVVRGDSAAYFCASSGTGGLPNYGYTFGSGTRLTVV.

This chain uses TRBV28 with TRBJ1-2; TRBD1 agrees at 10 bases. The CDR3 extends over 16 amino acids. The V segment lost 2 bases and the J segment 6 bases; nucleotides outside the gene matches: 9. The germline V gene encodes CDR1 MDHEN and CDR2 SYDVKM. CDR3: CASSLRGQGNVNGYTF. The DNA for the CDR3 is TGTGCCAGCAGTTTAAGGGGACAGGGGAATGTCAATGGCTACACCTTC.

This clone was picked up one time. CDR3 coding DNA: TGTGCCAGCAGTTTGGGCCAGATTTATAGCAATCAGCCCCAGCATTTT. Translation gives CASSLGQIYSNQPQHF. The chain joins TRBV28 to TRBJ1-5; D not certain. Germline V gene data show CDR1 as MDHEN and CDR2 as SYDVKM. CDR3 size: 16 residues. Trimming took 3 bases from V and 0 from J, leaving 12 bases between them.

The gene calls are TRBV27 and TRBJ2-7; 11 nucleotides match TRBD2. This CDR3 spans 14 amino acids. Unmatched junction bases numbered 4, after V lost 5 bases and J lost 4 bases. The germline gives CDR1 MNHEY, CDR2 SMNVEV (reference sequence). CDR3 amino acids: CASSRGTSGYEQYF. The DNA for the CDR3 is TGTGCCAGCAGTCGCGGGACTAGCGGTTACGAGCAGTACTTC.

The rearrangement links TRBV4-1 to TRBJ1-5; 7 bases map to TRBD1. This CDR3 is 16 amino acids long. V shed 1 base and J 6 bases; nucleotides not matched to a gene: 9. CDR1 MGHRA and CDR2 YSYEKL come from the germline V gene. DNA for the CDR3: TGCGCCAGCAGCCAAGCACAGGGGAGGATGGGTCAGCCCCAGCATTTT. Amino acid sequence: CASSQAQGRMGQPQHF.

V usage is TRBV7-9 and J usage is TRBJ1-1, with 7 bases matching TRBD1. The CDR3 totals 15 residues. Germline V lookup: CDR1 SEHNR, CDR2 FQNEAQ (reference sequence). After removal of 2 bases from V and 5 bases from J, the junction contained 8 bases not matched to a gene. CDR3 protein: CASSLRNRGETEAFF. The CDR3 DNA reads TGTGCCAGCAGCTTACGGAACAGGGGAGAGACTGAAGCTTTCTTT.

V is TRBV3-1 (or the pseudogene TRBV3-2) and J is TRBJ2-5; a possible D gene is TRBD1 (6 bases). Germline V gene sequence: CDR1 LGHDT, CDR2 YNNKEL (reference sequence). Trimming left V 6 bases short and J 1 base short, with 15 bases between. The CDR3 runs 15 residues. CDR3 nucleotides: TGTGCCAGCAGGTCTTTGGGGGCGGTCCAAGAGACCCAGTACTTC. Translation gives CASRSLGAVQETQYF.

The rearrangement joins TRBV9 to TRBJ1-1; D might be TRBD1 (5 bases). V lost 7 bases and J lost 0, with 10 bases in between. Germline lookup yields CDR1 SGDLS and CDR2 YYNGEE. CDR3 length equals 13 residues. The CDR3 here is CASGRVMNTEAFF. The CDR3, as DNA: TGTGCCAGCGGCAGGGTTATGAACACTGAAGCTTTCTTT.

The chain employs TRBV7-2 and TRBJ1-6; 9 bases agree with TRBD1. J lost 9 bases, V lost 6 bases, and 6 bases had no gene match. This CDR3 region has 14 residues. Per the germline V gene, CDR1 is SGHTA and CDR2 is FQGNSA. CDR3: CASRPGQGFSPLHF. The CDR3 DNA is TGTGCCAGCAGACCGGGACAGGGCTTTTCACCCCTCCACTTT.

The gene calls are TRBV28 and TRBJ2-5; 7 nucleotides agree with TRBD2. Germline V CDR1 and CDR2: MDHEN, SYDVKM. V shed 5 bases, J shed 6 bases, and the junction held 6 bases outside the gene matches. The CDR3 consists of 13 residues. The CDR3 protein is CASSQTSLKTQYF. As DNA, the CDR3 is TGTGCCAGCAGTCAGACTAGCTTGAAGACCCAGTACTTC.

The chain carries TRBV18 and TRBJ1-1; 7 bases align to TRBD1. Germline CDR1 and CDR2: KGHSH and LQKENI. This CDR3 has 14 residues. V lost 6 bases and J lost 1; bases outside the gene matches: 5. The CDR3 DNA follows: TGTGCCAGCTCGCAGGACAGGAAGAACACTGAAGCTTTCTTT. It specifies CASSQDRKNTEAFF.

The gene calls are TRBV27 and TRBJ2-3; 9 bases match TRBD2. Germline CDR1 and CDR2: MNHEY and SMNVEV (reference sequence). The CDR3 contains 16 residues. V trimming: 7 bases; J trimming: 4 bases; junction bases outside the gene matches: 12. CDR3 coding DNA: TGTGCCAGCACCCCCATCTCCAGCGGGAGGCCAGATACGCAGTATTTT. Protein product: CASTPISSGRPDTQYF.